This entry lists 8 T cell receptor beta chains sequenced from one sample in a study of blood T cell repertoires in COVID-19. Produced via immunoSEQ multiplex PCR; TCRdb's table is partial and in-frame only. Among approximately 280,000 clones listed, roughly 87% were seen once. The sample comprised peripheral blood. Receptors originate from a young man with active or convalescent COVID-19.

The chain joins TRBV4-2 to TRBJ2-2, with 7 bases identical to TRBD2. V shed 3 bases and J 3 bases; nucleotides not matched to a gene: 10. The CDR3 has 17 amino acids. CDR1 and CDR2 from the germline V gene are LGHNA and YNFKEQ. The CDR3 is CASSHPSRGGDTGELFF. In DNA form, the CDR3 reads TGTGCCAGCAGCCATCCCTCACGGGGAGGGGACACCGGGGAGCTGTTTTTT.

This chain uses TRBV2 with TRBJ2-3; possible D gene TRBD2, 5 bases. V shed 6 bases and J shed 4 bases, with 20 bases lying between them. The germline gives CDR1 SNHLY, CDR2 FYNNEI. The CDR3 contains 16 residues. CDR3 sequence: CASSLEDLRVADTQYF. DNA for the CDR3: TGTGCCAGCAGCCTGGAGGACTTGAGGGTTGCAGATACGCAGTATTTT.

This clone is a singleton in its sample. The chain links TRBV2 to TRBJ1-5, with TRBD1 matching 7 bases. V shed 0 bases, J shed 0 bases, and the junction held 8 bases outside the gene matches. From germline, CDR1 is SNHLY and CDR2 FYNNEI. This CDR3 is built from 18 residues. The CDR3 DNA reads TGTGCCAGCAGTGAAGCTACCAGGGGGACTTATAGCAATCAGCCCCAGCATTTT. Translation gives CASSEATRGTYSNQPQHF.

The chain employs TRBV3-1 (or the pseudogene TRBV3-2) and TRBJ1-1; TRBD1 is a possible D gene (5 bases). The CDR3 contains 12 residues. Germline V gene lookup returns CDR1 LGHDT and CDR2 YNNKEL (reference sequence). Deletions cut 6 bases from V and 4 bases from J, with 9 bases between. The DNA for the CDR3 is TGTGCCAGCAGTGGCCAGGGCACTGAAGCTTTCTTT. This codes for CASSGQGTEAFF.

V gene TRBV7-2 combines with J gene TRBJ1-2, with a possible D match to TRBD1 (6 bases). V was pared by 5 bases and J by 8 bases, with 21 bases between. Germline V gene data show CDR1 as SGHTA and CDR2 as FQGNSA. The CDR3 covers 15 residues. CDR3 region: CASSPLQGGTRGYTF. The CDR3 DNA is TGTGCCAGCAGCCCCCTACAGGGTGGTACCCGGGGCTACACCTTC.

The rearrangement links TRBV2 to TRBJ2-7; D possibly corresponds to TRBD1 (5 bases). Looked up from germline, CDR1 is SNHLY and CDR2 is FYNNEI. Trimming cost V 9 bases and J 1 base, with 10 bases left between them. This CDR3 is 12 amino acids long. The CDR3 sequence: CARDTESYEQYF. DNA for the CDR3: TGTGCCAGGGACACGGAATCCTACGAGCAGTACTTC.

This rearrangement joins TRBV10-1 to TRBJ2-3; 10 nucleotides line up with TRBD2. Trimming removed 6 bases from V and 3 bases from J; junction bases left unmatched: 6. The CDR3 totals 15 residues. Per the germline V gene, CDR1 is WNHNN and CDR2 is SYGVQD (reference sequence). The DNA of the CDR3 is TGCGCCAGCAGCCCAGCGGGGGGGCGGACAGATACGCAGTATTTT. Translated, it gives CASSPAGGRTDTQYF.

The rearrangement joins TRBV6-5 to TRBJ1-3, with 9 bases that match TRBD1. V shed 6 bases and J 4 bases; nucleotides not matched to a gene: 7. This CDR3 is 15 amino acids long. Looked up from germline, CDR1 is MNHEY and CDR2 is SVGAGI. The CDR3 sequence: CASSDGTGYGNTIYF. Written as DNA, the CDR3 is TGTGCCAGCAGCGACGGGACAGGGTACGGAAACACCATATATTTT.